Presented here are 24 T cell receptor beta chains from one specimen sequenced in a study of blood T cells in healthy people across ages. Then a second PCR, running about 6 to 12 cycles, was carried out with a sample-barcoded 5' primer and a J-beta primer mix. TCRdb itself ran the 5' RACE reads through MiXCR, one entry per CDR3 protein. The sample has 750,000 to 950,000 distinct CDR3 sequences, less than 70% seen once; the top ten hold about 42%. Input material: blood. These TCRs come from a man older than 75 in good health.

CDR3 sequence (DNA): TGCAGCGTTGAACGTTTCGGGGGTCCTGAAGCTTTCTTT. This sequence encodes CSVERFGGPEAFF. The J gene is TRBJ1-1, the V gene TRBV29-1; D possibly corresponds to TRBD1 (5 bases). CDR1 is SQVTM, CDR2 ANQGSEA, per germline. Trimming pared 2 bases from V and 6 bases from J, leaving 13 bases between. The CDR3 covers 13 residues.

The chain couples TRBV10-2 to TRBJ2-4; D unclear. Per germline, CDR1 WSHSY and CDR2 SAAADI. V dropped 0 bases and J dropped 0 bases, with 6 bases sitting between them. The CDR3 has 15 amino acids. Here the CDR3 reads CASSESWGAKNIQYF. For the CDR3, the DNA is TGCGCCAGCAGTGAGTCCTGGGGAGCCAAAAACATTCAGTACTTC.

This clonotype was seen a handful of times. Here the CDR3 DNA reads TGTGCCAGCAGCGACGGGGTGCTCTACGAGCAGTACTTC. Its translation is CASSDGVLYEQYF. This chain uses TRBV7-9 with TRBJ2-5; D might be TRBD2 (5 bases). The end of the DNA aligns better with TRBJ2-7, so the J call may be wrong. The CDR3 has 13 amino acids. Per the germline V gene, CDR1 is SEHNR and CDR2 is FQNEAQ (reference sequence).

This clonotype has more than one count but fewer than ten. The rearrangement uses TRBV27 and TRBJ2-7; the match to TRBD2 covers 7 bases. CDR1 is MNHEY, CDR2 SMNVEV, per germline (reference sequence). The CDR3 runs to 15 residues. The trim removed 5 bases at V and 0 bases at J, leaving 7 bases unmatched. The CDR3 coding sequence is TGTGCCAGCAGTGCATACCCGGGGGGCTCCTACGAGCAGTACTTC. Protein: CASSAYPGGSYEQYF.

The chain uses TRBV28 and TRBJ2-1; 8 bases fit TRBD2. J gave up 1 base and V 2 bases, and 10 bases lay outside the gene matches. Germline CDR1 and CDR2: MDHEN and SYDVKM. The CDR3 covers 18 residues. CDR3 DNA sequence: TGTGCCAGCAGTTTAGGACTAGCTAATACAGTTTCCTACAATGAGCAGTTCTTC. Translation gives CASSLGLANTVSYNEQFF.

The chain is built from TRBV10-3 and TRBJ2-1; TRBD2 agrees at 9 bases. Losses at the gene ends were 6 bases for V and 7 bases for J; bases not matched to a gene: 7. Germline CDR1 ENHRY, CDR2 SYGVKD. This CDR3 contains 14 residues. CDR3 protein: CAISALTSGNEQFF. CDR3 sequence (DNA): TGTGCCATCAGCGCTCTGACTAGCGGAAATGAGCAGTTCTTC.

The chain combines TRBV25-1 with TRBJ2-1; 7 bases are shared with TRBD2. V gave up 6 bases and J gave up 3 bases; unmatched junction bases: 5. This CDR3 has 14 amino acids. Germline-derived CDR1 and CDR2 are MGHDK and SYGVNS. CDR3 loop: CASRGAGDYNEQFF. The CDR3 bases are TGTGCCAGCAGAGGCGCGGGGGACTACAATGAGCAGTTCTTC.

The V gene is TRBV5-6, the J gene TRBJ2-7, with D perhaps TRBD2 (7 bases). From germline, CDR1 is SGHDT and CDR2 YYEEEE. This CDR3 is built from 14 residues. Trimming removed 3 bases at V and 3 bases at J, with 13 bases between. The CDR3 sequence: CASSYGGGLYEQYF. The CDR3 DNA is TGTGCCAGCAGCTATGGGGGGGGCCTCTACGAGCAGTACTTC.

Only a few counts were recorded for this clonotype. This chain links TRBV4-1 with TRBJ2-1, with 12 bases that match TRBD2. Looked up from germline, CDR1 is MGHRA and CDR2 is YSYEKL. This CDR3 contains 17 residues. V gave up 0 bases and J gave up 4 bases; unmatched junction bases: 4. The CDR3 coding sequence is TGCGCCAGCAGCCAAGAAACTAGCGGGAGGCCTTACAATGAGCAGTTCTTC. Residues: CASSQETSGRPYNEQFF.

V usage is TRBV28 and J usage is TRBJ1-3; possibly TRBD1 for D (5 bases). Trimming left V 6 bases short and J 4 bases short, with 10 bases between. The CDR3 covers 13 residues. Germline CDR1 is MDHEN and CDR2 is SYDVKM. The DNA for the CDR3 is TGTGCCAGCAGCAAGGACATGGGAAACACCATATATTTT. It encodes CASSKDMGNTIYF.

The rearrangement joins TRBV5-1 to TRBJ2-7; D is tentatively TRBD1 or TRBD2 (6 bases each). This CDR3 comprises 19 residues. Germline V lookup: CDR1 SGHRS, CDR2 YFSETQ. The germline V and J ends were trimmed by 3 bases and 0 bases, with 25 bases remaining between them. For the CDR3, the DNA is TGCGCCAGCAGCTCACTGACAGGAAGTTTCCCGGGAGCCTCCTACGAGCAGTACTTC. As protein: CASSSLTGSFPGASYEQYF.

The CDR3 nucleotides are TGTGCCACCAGCAAGGGGCAATTGTCTAGCACAGATACGCAGTATTTT. Translating gives CATSKGQLSSTDTQYF. V and J are TRBV15 and TRBJ2-3; D might be TRBD1 (5 bases). The V end was cut by 4 bases, the J end by 0 bases, with 14 bases between. Germline V gene data show CDR1 as LNHNV and CDR2 as YYDKDF (reference sequence). The CDR3 sequence is 16 residues long.

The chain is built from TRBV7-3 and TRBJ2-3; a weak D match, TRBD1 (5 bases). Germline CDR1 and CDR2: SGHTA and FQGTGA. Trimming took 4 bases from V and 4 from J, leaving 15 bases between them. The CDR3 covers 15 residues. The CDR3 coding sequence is TGTGCCAGCAGCTCGGCAGGGAACACGGCAGATACGCAGTATTTT. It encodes CASSSAGNTADTQYF.

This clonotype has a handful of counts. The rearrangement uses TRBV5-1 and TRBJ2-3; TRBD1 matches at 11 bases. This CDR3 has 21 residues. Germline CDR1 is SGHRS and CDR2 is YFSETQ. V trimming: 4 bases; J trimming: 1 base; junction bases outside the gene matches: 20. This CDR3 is CASSPGTGTGGNVGGTDTQYF. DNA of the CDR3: TGCGCCAGCAGCCCCGGAACCGGGACAGGGGGAAATGTAGGTGGCACAGATACGCAGTATTTT.

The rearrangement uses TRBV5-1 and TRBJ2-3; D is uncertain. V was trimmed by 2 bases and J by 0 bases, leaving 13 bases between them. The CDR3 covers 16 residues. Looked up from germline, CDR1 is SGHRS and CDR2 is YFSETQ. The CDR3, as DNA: TGCGCCAGCAGCTTATACCGACTGGCTAGCACAGATACGCAGTATTTT. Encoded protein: CASSLYRLASTDTQYF.

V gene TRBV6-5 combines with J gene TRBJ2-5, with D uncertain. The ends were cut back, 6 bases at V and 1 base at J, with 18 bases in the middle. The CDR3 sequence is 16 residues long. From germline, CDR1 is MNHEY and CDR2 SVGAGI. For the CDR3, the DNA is TGTGCCAGCAGCTCCATTGCGCTTGGGTCCCAAGAGACCCAGTACTTC. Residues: CASSSIALGSQETQYF.

CDR3 amino acids: CASSIERDRSPYEQYF. The CDR3 nucleotides are TGTGCCAGTAGTATAGAGCGGGACAGGTCACCCTACGAGCAGTACTTC. The J gene is TRBJ2-7, the V gene TRBV19, with 8 nucleotides matching TRBD1. The J segment lost 2 bases and the V segment lost 0 bases, leaving 6 bases of the junction unmatched. This CDR3 has 16 residues. Germline values: CDR1 LNHDA, CDR2 SQIVND (reference sequence).

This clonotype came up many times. CDR3 DNA sequence: TGTGCCAGCAGCCAGGGGCCTGACAGGGGGGTGGGAAATGAGCAGTTCTTC. It yields the protein CASSQGPDRGVGNEQFF. V is TRBV4-2 and J is TRBJ2-1; 9 bases are shared with TRBD1. V trimming: 3 bases; J trimming: 7 bases; junction bases outside the gene matches: 13. In germline, CDR1 is LGHNA, CDR2 YNFKEQ. The CDR3 has 17 amino acids.

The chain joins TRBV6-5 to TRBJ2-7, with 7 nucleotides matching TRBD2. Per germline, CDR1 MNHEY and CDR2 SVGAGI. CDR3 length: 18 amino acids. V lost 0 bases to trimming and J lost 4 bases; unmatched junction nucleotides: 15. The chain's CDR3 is CASSYSIAAGVRGYEQYF. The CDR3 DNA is TGTGCCAGCAGTTACTCGATCGCGGCGGGGGTAAGGGGTTACGAGCAGTACTTC.

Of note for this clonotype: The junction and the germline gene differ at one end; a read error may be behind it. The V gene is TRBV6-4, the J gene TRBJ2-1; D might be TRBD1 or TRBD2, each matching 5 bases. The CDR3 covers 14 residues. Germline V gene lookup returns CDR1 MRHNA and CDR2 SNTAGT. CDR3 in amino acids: CATPRGQPYNERFF. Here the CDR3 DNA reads TGTGCCACCCCCCGGGGCCAACCCTACAATGAGCGGTTCTTC.

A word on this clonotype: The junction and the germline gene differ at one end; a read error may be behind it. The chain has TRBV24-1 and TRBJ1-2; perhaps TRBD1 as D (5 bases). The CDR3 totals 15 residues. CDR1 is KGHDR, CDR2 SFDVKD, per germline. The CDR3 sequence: CATSDPRDSNYGHTF. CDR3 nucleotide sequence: TGTGCCACCAGTGACCCCCGGGACTCGAACTATGGCCACACCTTC.

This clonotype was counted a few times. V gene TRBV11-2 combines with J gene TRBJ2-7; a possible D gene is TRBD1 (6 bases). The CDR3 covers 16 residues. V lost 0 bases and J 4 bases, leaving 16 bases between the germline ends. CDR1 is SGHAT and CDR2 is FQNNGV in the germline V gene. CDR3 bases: TGTGCCAGCAGCTTAGATTTTAGGGGGAAACGGTACGAGCAGTACTTC. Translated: CASSLDFRGKRYEQYF.

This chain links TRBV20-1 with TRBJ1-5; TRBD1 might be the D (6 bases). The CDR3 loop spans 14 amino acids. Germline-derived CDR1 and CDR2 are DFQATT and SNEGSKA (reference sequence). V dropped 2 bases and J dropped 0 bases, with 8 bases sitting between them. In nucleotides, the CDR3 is TGCAGTGCTAGACAGGGGAATAGCAATCAGCCCCAGCATTTT. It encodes CSARQGNSNQPQHF.

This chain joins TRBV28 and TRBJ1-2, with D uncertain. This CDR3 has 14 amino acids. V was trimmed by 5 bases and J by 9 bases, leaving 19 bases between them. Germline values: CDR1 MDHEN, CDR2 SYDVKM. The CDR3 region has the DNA TGTGCCAGCAGTCTCCTCGTTGGTGGAAGTAGCTACACCTTC. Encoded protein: CASSLLVGGSSYTF.